The rows below give T cell receptor beta chains drawn from one sample of a study of T-cell memory formation after mild COVID-19. TCRdb passed the 5' RACE reads through MiXCR, listing each CDR3 protein once. The sample shows about 84,000 distinct CDR3 sequences, about 14% of them seen only once. Sequencing used PBMCs or a T cell subset sorted from them (not recorded which). The receptor source for this set is an adult woman who had mild COVID-19 (a few samples of this study predate the infection). Cell type and time point are not known. Each CDR3 is given with its conserved first and last residue. A D gene is named only where the DNA matches it firmly. Clone size is not always given. Where it is, it says once, few, many or a class for expanded clones.

cdr3_nt cdr3_aa v_call d_call clone_size cdr3_length j_call
TGTGCCAGTAGTATCGAGGGGGGCCCCTTTCGCGAGCAGTACTTC CASSIEGGPFREQYF TRBV19 - few 15 TRBJ2-7
TGCAGTGTCAAGCGAGGAGATACGCAGTATTTT CSVKRGDTQYF TRBV20-1 - few 11 TRBJ2-3
TGTGCCAGCAGTTTATCAGAGGGTCGACTTTATGAGCAGTACTTC CASSLSEGRLYEQYF TRBV27 - - 15 TRBJ2-7
TGCAGTGCTAGAGATACGACAGGGGAACCGTACGAGCAGTACTTC CSARDTTGEPYEQYF TRBV20-1 TRBD1 few 15 TRBJ2-7
TGTGCCAGCAGTTACTCGCGATACAATGAGCAGTTCTTC CASSYSRYNEQFF TRBV6-5 - few 13 TRBJ2-1
TGTGCCAGCAGCGGGGACAGGGGGTTTCTGACTAGCGGAAATGAGCAGTTCTTC CASSGDRGFLTSGNEQFF TRBV5-6 TRBD1 few 18 TRBJ2-1
TGTGCCAGCAGTTTCAGGACAGGGGGCTACAATGAGCAGTTCTTC CASSFRTGGYNEQFF TRBV12-3/TRBV12-4 TRBD1 few 15 TRBJ2-1
TGCGCCAGCAGCCAAGACACGGGACTAGCGGCCTACGAGCAGTACTTC CASSQDTGLAAYEQYF TRBV4-3 TRBD2 many 16 TRBJ2-7
TGTGCCAGCAGTTACTCGGATGCAGGGGGCAATGAGCAGTTCTTC CASSYSDAGGNEQFF TRBV6-2/TRBV6-3 TRBD1 few 15 TRBJ2-1
TGTGCCAGCAGCTTACTTATAGGGACAGACCAAGAGACCCAGTACTTC CASSLLIGTDQETQYF TRBV7-9 TRBD1 few 16 TRBJ2-5
TGTGCCAGCAGTCCAGAAACCCTAGTAGCCAATGAGCAGTTCTTC CASSPETLVANEQFF TRBV6-2/TRBV6-3 - few 15 TRBJ2-1
TGTGCCAGCAGTTACGCTAGGGCCTACGAGCAGTACTTC CASSYARAYEQYF TRBV12-3/TRBV12-4 - - 13 TRBJ2-7